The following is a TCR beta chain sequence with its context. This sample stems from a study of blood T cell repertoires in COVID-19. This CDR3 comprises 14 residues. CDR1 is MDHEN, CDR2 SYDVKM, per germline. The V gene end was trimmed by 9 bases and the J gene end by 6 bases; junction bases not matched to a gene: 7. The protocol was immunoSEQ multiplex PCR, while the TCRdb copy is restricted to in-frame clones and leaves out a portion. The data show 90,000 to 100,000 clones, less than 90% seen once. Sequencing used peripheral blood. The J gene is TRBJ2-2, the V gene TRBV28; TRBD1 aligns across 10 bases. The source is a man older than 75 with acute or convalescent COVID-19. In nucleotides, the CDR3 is TGTGCCAGTTATCCCGGGACAGGGGCCGGGGAGCTGTTTTTT. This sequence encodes CASYPGTGAGELFF.